This T cell receptor (beta chain) originates from a study of T-cell reconstitution after alpha-beta-depleted transplantation in children. Concerning this clonotype: Its specificity is unknown.

Regarding the study as a whole: Surviving recipient cells, namely T cells and thymic progenitors, were the source of high day-60 TCRbeta diversity in some patients. At one year after transplant, newly produced T cells mostly accounted for T-cell counts and diversity. Reported findings indicate that, about two months after transplant, alpha-beta T cells came from several hundred expanded clones, which were derived from non-depleted graft cells.

The TCRbeta library incorporated unique molecular identifiers. TCRdb analysed the PCR reads with MiXCR anew, one entry per CDR3 protein. The sample lists 200,000 to 250,000 distinct CDR3 sequences, roughly a quarter seen once, with around 4.8% in the top ten. Germline lookup yields CDR1 SQVTM and CDR2 ANQGSEA. CDR3 length: 11 residues. With 7 bases removed from V and 6 bases from J, the gap between germline ends came to 11 bases. The chain couples TRBV29-1 to TRBJ2-3; no clear D gene. The source of this sequence is a female patient between 2 and 15 years old who had a stem cell transplant for congenital amegakaryocytic thrombocytopenia, so the T cells may come from the graft donor. The sample here was PBMCs, mostly from graft donor cells, taken 360 days after TCRalphabeta/CD19-depleted stem cell transplant. Written as DNA, the CDR3 is TGCAGCGACGGCCCCCGGGATACGCAGTATTTT. Protein: CSDGPRDTQYF.